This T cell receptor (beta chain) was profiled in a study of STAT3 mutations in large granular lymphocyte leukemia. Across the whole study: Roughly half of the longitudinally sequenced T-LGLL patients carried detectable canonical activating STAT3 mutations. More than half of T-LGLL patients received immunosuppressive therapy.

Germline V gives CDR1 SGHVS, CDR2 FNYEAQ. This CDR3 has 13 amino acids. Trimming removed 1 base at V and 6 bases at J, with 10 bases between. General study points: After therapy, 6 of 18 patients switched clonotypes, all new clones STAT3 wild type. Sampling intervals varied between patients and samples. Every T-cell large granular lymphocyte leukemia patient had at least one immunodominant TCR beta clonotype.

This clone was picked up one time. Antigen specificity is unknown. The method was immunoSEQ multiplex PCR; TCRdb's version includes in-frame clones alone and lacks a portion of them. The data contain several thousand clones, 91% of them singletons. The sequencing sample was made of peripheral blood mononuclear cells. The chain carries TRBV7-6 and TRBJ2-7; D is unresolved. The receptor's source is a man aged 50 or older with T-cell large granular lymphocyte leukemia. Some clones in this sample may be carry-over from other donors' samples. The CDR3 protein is CASSLDSSTEQYF. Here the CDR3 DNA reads TGTGCCAGCAGCTTAGATTCGTCCACCGAGCAGTACTTC.